The present T cell receptor beta chain was sequenced within a study of prognosis after radiotherapy for stage I lung cancer. Study overall: Non-small cell lung cancer patients were all deemed medically inoperable.

Researchers used two-round multiplex PCR to amplify TCR beta CDR3 starting from genomic DNA. Primers (each specific to one TRBV or TRBJ gene) were used in first-round PCR. From the multiplex PCR reads, TCRdb called clonotypes with MiXCR, one entry per CDR3 protein. The table records about 59,000 distinct CDR3 sequences, about 25% of them present only once. Germline-derived CDR1 and CDR2 are MNHEY and SMNVEV (reference sequence). V gave up 4 bases and J gave up 1 base, with 13 bases separating them. CDR3 length: 15 residues. The sample holds many counts of this clonotype. This TCR derives from a donor over 45 with non-small cell lung cancer. The specimen comprised PBMCs, sampled before or after stereotactic body radiation therapy (not recorded which). The chain employs TRBV27 and TRBJ1-1; D is possibly TRBD1 (5 bases). The CDR3 nucleotides are TGTGCCAGCAGTTCCCCCGCCGGGACGAACACTGAAGCTTTCTTT. Residues: CASSSPAGTNTEAFF.